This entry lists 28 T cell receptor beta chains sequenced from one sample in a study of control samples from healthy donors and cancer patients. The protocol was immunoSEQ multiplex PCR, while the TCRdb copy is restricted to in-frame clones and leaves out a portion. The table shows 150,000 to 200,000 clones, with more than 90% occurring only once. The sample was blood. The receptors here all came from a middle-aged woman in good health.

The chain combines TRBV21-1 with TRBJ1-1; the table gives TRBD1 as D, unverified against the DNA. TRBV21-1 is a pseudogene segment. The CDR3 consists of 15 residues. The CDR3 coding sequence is TGTGCCAGCAGCACACGGGACAGGGGTACGACTGAAGCTTTCTTT. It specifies CASSTRDRGTTEAFF.

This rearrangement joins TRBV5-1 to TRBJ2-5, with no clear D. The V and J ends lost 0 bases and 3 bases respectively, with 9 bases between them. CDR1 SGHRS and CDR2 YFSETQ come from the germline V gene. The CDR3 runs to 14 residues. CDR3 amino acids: CASSLGRGEETQYF. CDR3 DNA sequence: TGCGCCAGCAGCTTGGGCCGTGGGGAAGAGACCCAGTACTTC.

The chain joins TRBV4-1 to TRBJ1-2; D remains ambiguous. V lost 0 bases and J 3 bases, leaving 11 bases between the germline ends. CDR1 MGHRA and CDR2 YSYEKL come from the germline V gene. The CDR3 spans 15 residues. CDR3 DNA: TGCGCCAGCAGCCAAGATAACCGGGTTTACTATGGCTACACCTTC. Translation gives CASSQDNRVYYGYTF.

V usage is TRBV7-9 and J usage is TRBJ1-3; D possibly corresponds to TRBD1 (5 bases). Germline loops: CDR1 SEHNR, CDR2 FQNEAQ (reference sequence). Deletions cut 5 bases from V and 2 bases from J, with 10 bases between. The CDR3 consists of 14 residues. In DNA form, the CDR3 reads TGTGCCAGCAGCATCCAGGGAGCTGGAAACACCATATATTTT. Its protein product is CASSIQGAGNTIYF.

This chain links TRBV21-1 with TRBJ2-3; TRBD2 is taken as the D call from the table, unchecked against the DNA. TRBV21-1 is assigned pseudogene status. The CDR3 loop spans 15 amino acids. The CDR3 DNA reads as TGTGCCAGCAGCAGGGTTAGGGACTTCACAGATACGCAGTATTTT. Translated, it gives CASSRVRDFTDTQYF.

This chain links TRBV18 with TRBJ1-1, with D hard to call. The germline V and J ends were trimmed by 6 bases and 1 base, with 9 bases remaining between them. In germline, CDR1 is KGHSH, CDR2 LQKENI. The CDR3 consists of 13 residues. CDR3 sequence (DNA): TGTGCCAGCTCCCCTGGTGCGAACACTGAAGCTTTCTTT. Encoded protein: CASSPGANTEAFF.

The chain's CDR3 is CASSPGLEIDEQFF. As DNA, the CDR3 is TGCGCCAGCAGCCCCGGACTAGAGATTGATGAGCAGTTCTTC. V and J are TRBV5-1 and TRBJ2-1, with 7 bases fitting TRBD2. The CDR3 is 14 residues long. The junction had 9 bases not matched to a gene; V was cut back by 4 bases and J by 8 bases. Germline loops: CDR1 SGHRS, CDR2 YFSETQ.

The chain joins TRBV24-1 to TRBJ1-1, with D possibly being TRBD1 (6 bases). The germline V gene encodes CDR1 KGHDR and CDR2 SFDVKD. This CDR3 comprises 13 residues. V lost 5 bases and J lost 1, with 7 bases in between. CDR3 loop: CATSAGANTEAFF. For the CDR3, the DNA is TGTGCCACCAGTGCAGGGGCGAACACTGAAGCTTTCTTT.

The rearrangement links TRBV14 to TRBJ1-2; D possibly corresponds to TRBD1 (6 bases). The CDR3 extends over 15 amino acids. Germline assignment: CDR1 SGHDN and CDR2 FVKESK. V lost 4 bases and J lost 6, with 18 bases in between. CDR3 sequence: CASSPPGHWNNGYTF. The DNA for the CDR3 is TGTGCCAGCAGCCCCCCGGGACACTGGAATAATGGCTACACCTTC.

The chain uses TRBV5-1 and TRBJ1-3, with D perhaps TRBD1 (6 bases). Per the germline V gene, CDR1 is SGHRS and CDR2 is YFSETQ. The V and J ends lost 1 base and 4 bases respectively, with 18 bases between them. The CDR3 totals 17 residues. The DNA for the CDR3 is TGCGCCAGCAGCTTGTGGGGACAAGACTCTACAGGAAACACCATATATTTT. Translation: CASSLWGQDSTGNTIYF.

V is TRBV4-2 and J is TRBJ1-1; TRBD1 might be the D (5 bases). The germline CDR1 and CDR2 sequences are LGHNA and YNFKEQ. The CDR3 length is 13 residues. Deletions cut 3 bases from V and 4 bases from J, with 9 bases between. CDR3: CASSQQGTTEAFF. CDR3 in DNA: TGTGCCAGCAGCCAGCAGGGTACCACTGAAGCTTTCTTT.

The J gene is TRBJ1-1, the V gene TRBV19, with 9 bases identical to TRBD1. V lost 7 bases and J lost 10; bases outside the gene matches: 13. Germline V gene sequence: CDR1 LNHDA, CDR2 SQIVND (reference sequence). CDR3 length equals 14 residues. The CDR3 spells CASTRDRVALRAFF. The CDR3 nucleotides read TGTGCCAGTACCCGGGACAGGGTCGCTTTACGAGCTTTCTTT. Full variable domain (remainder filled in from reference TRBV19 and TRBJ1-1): DGGITQSPKYLFRKEGQNVTLSCEQNLNHDAMYWYRQDPGQGLRLIYYSQIVNDFQKGDIAEGYSVSREKKESFPLTVTSAQKNPTAFYLCASTRDRVALRAFFGQGTRLTVV.

The CDR3 sequence is CASSQAVEGTEAFF. The CDR3 bases are TGCGCCAGCAGCCAAGCGGTAGAGGGCACTGAAGCTTTCTTT. The V gene is TRBV4-1, the J gene TRBJ1-1; D unclear. CDR1 is MGHRA, CDR2 YSYEKL, per germline. Trimming removed 1 base from V and 4 bases from J, with 10 bases in between. The CDR3 has 14 residues.

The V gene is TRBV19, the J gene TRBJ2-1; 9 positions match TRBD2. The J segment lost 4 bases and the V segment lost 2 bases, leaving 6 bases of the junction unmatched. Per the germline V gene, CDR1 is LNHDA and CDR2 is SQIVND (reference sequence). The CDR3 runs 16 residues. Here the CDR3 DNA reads TGTGCCAGTAGTATAACGGCGGGGGGGTTTTACAATGAGCAGTTCTTC. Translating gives CASSITAGGFYNEQFF.

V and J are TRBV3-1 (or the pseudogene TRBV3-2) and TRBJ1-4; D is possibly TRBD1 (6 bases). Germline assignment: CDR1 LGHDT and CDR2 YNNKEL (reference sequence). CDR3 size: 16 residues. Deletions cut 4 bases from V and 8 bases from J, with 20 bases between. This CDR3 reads CASSPSIAGGREKLFF. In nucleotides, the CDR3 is TGTGCCAGCAGCCCATCCATCGCCGGGGGGCGGGAAAAACTGTTTTTT.

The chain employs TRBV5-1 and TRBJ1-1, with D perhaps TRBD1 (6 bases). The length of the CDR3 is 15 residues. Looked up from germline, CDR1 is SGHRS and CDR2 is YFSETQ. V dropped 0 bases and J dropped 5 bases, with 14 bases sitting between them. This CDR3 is CASSLGGAGGTEAFF. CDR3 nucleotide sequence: TGCGCCAGCAGCTTGGGGGGGGCCGGAGGTACTGAAGCTTTCTTT.

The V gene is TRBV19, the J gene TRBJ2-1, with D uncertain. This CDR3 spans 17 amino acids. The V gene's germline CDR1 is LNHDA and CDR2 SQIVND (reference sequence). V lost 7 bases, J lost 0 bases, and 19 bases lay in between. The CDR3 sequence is CASTPLLVWSSYNEQFF. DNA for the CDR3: TGTGCCAGTACCCCCTTGCTGGTCTGGAGCTCCTACAATGAGCAGTTCTTC.

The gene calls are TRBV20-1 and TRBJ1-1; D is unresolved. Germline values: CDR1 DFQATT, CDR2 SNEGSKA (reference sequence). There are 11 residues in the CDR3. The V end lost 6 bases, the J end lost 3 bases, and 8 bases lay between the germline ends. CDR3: CSAQTDTEAFF. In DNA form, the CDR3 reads TGCAGTGCCCAAACGGACACTGAAGCTTTCTTT.

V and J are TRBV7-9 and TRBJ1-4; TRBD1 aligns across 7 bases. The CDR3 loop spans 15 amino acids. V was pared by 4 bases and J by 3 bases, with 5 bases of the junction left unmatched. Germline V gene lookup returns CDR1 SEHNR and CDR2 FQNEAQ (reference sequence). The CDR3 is CASSSFRGSNEKLFF. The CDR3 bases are TGTGCCAGCAGCTCCTTCAGGGGGTCTAATGAAAAACTGTTTTTT.

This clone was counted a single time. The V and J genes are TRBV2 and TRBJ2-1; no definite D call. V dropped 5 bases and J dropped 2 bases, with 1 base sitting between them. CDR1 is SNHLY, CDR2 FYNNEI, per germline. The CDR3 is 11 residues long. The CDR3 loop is CASSTYNEQFF. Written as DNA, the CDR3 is TGTGCCAGCAGTACCTACAATGAGCAGTTCTTC.

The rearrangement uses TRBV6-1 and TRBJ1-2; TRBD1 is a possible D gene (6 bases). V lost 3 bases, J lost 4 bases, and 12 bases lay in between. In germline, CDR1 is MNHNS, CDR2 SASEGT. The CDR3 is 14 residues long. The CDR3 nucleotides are TGTGCCAGCAGTGACAGGGGCTATGGCTATGGCTACACCTTC. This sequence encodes CASSDRGYGYGYTF.

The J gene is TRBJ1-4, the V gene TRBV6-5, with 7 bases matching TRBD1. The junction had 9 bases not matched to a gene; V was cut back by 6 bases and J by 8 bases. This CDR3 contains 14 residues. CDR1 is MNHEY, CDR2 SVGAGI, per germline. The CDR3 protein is CASSPRGAGEKLFF. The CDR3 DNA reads TGTGCCAGCAGCCCCAGGGGGGCTGGGGAAAAACTGTTTTTT.

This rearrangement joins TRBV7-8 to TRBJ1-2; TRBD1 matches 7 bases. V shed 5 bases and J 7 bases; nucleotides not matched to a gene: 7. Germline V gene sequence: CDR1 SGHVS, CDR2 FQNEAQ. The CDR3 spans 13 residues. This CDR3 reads CASSTRTGGGYTF. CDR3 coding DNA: TGTGCCAGCAGCACCCGGACAGGAGGTGGCTACACCTTC.

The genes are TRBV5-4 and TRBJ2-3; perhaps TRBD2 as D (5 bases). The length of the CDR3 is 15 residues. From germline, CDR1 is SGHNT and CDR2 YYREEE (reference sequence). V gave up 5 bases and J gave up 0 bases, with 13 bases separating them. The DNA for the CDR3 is TGTGCCAGCAGTTCCACGCTAGCCAGCACAGATACGCAGTATTTT. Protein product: CASSSTLASTDTQYF.

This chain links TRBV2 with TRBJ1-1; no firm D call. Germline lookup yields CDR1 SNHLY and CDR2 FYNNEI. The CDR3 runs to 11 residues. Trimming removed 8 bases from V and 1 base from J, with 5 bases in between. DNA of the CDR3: TGTGCCAGCGAGGGGAACACTGAAGCTTTCTTT. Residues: CASEGNTEAFF.

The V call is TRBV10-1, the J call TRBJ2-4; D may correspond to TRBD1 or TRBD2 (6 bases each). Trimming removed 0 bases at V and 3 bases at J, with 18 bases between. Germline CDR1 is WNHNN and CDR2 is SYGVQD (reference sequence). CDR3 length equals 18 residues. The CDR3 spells CASSESLLGEGGKNIQYF. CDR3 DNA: TGCGCCAGCAGTGAGTCTCTTCTCGGTGAGGGGGGCAAAAACATTCAGTACTTC.

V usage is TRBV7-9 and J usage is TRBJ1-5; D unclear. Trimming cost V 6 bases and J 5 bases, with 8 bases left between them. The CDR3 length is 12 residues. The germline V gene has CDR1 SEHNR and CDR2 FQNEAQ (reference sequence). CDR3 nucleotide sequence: TGTGCCAGCAGTTGGTCGGATCAGCCCCAGCATTTT. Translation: CASSWSDQPQHF. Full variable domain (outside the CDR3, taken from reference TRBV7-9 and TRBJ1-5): DTGVSQNPRHKITKRGQNVTFRCDPISEHNRLYWYRQTLGQGPEFLTYFQNEAQLEKSRLLSDRFSAERPKGSFSTLEIQRTEQGDSAMYLCASSWSDQPQHFGDGTRLSIL.

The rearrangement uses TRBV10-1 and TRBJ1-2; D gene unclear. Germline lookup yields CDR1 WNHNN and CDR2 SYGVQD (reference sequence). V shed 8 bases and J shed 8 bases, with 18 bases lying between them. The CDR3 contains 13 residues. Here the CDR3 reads CASRSVSRVGYTF. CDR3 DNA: TGCGCCAGCCGTTCGGTTAGTAGGGTGGGCTACACCTTC.